This paragraph reports one TCR beta chain. This clonotype showed up just a few times. No cognate antigen has been identified for it. Base-call qualities are not available, and no considerably larger clone is one nucleotide away. These data come from a study of identical twins listed by TCRdb under 2016. Study-wide context: TCR alpha and beta repertoires from monozygotic twins, unrelated adults of various ages and cord blood were deep-sequenced to test whether fetal clonotypes persist. To rule out contamination, replicate twin experiments were performed at different times with different library preparation protocols. Study-wide findings and limitations: Compared with coincidental sharing between unrelated individuals, an excess of low generation-probability sequences was observed among out-of-frame TCR alpha sequences shared between twins. In monozygotic twins, out-of-frame TCR alpha sharing was systematically underestimated by recombination models, although the models agreed with sharing between unrelated individuals. Because the same donors could not be followed over many years, the conclusions depended on cross-sectional statistical analysis. Zero-insertion analyses could be partly confounded by invariant T cells such as MAIT and iNKT, though diverse VJ usage argued against such confounding for most clonotypes. Fewer insertions were carried by abundant cord blood beta clonotypes, a similar but weaker trend appeared in young adult naive repertoires, and no such trend appeared in memory repertoires. In beta out-of-frame sequences, excess twin sharing was weaker, because having fewer shared sequences lowered the signal-to-noise ratio.

All donors were healthy Caucasians. The CDR3 holds 16 amino acids from the cysteine to the phenylalanine. The sequence is cut down to CDR3 DNA, 48 bases in frame from base 1. The germline V gene sets CDR1 to SGHRS and CDR2 to YFSETQ. V is pruned by 0 bases and J by 8 bases, leaving 4 bases of the junction without a gene match. The library was obtained by 5' RACE. The sample was run on an Illumina HiSeq 2000. A universal primer binding site was introduced by template switching, and a unique molecular identifier was present in the final cDNA, enabling accurate counting of TCR cDNA molecules. Specific primers in the conserved constant-segment region were used to synthesize first-strand cDNA for TCR alpha and beta chains. To control for contamination, every cDNA library was double barcoded, receiving both a SMART-Mk sample barcode and Illumina barcodes. TruSeq adapter sequences, together with Illumina sample barcodes, were added in two successive PCR steps. The Illumina HiSeq platform was used with custom primers to sequence TCR alpha and beta cDNA libraries. In the paper's pipeline: MiGEC was used to process raw reads and extract unique molecular identifiers, and MiXCR was used to find CDR3 positions. For each individual, recombination models were inferred using an EM algorithm with the repgenHMM and IGoR tools. The tcR package in R was used for shared clonotype analysis, with sharing normalized by the product of cloneset sizes. To study raw recombination free of thymic and clonal selection effects, out-of-frame nonproductive sequences were analyzed. Using fastp at Q25 and MiXCR, TCRdb reprocessed the public reads and kept productive beta chains. CDR3 protein duplicates are merged, each entry listing the most common genes and DNA. TCRdb's processing, not the authors' own work, is the source of the V and J calls. In all, the sample holds some 1,700,000 distinct CDR3 sequences, and less than 40% of those were seen once. The ten largest clones capture less than 0.35% of the sample.

The receptor was isolated from a newborn girl in good health. Sequenced input: cord blood. This chain joins TRBV5-1 to TRBJ2-1; the junction holds 14 bases that match TRBD2. The CDR3 protein sequence reads: CASSLVLGLAGDEQFF. The sequence in DNA is TGCGCCAGCAGCTTGGTCTTGGGACTAGCGGGAGATGAGCAGTTCTTC.